This TCR beta chain was documented in a study of blood T cells in healthy people across ages. Note on this clonotype: A read error may produce the germline difference seen at one junction end.

CDR3 length: 12 amino acids. CDR1 DFQATT and CDR2 SNEGSKA come from the germline V gene (reference sequence). Primers used in a second PCR of about 6 to 11 cycles were a sample-barcoded 5' primer and a J-beta primer mix. TCRdb redid the calling of the 5' RACE reads with MiXCR, one entry per CDR3 protein. This sample has around 820,000 distinct CDR3 sequences, with 20% to 25% found just once. These same records also appear under a second study, on T cells of mothers and their children. From that second work: Three healthy Caucasian mothers served as donors, and their six children did as well. Reads recorded for TCR beta CDR3 numbered over 8.5 million per mother and some 2.7 million per child.

The chain joins TRBV20-1 to TRBJ1-5, with 8 bases lining up with TRBD1. Sequenced input: blood. This sequence was found in a boy aged 5-17 years in good health. DNA for the CDR3: TGCAGTGCGAGAGGACAGGGAAAGCCCCAGCATTTT. Amino acid sequence: CSARGQGKPQHF.